The 27 T cell receptor beta chains given below trace back to one sample, sequenced in a study of T-cell reconstitution after alpha-beta-depleted transplantation in children. For TCRbeta, the library was prepared with unique molecular identifiers. Using its own MiXCR run on the PCR reads, TCRdb lists one record per CDR3 protein. The repertoire holds 350,000 to 400,000 distinct CDR3 sequences, with 10% to 15% as singletons. The sequences come from PBMCs, collected from the stem cell graft. These receptors were taken from a human donor who donated a stem cell graft to a child with Fanconi anemia.

This clonotype was seen more than once but under ten times. The rearrangement links TRBV20-1 to TRBJ2-1, with D possibly being TRBD1 or TRBD2 (5 bases each). V was cut by 5 bases and J by 1 base, with 15 bases left in between. Germline V lookup: CDR1 DFQATT, CDR2 SNEGSKA (reference sequence). The CDR3 has 15 amino acids. This chain's CDR3 is CSAPTQRGSYNEQFF. In nucleotides, the CDR3 is TGCAGTGCTCCCACCCAGAGGGGATCCTACAATGAGCAGTTCTTC.

This chain connects TRBV4-2 to TRBJ1-1; D remains unclear. The CDR3 runs to 16 residues. Germline V gives CDR1 LGHNA, CDR2 YNFKEQ. V lost 4 bases to trimming and J lost 0 bases, with 15 bases between them. CDR3 loop: CASSPRPVLMNTEAFF. The CDR3 DNA reads as TGTGCCAGCAGCCCTAGGCCAGTCCTAATGAACACTGAAGCTTTCTTT.

This clonotype has a count of ten or more. CDR3 sequence: CASSLEGRGQIYF. The CDR3, as DNA: TGTGCCAGCAGCTTAGAAGGGAGGGGGCAAATCTATTTT. The rearrangement joins TRBV7-9 to TRBJ2-3; the D gene could be TRBD1 or TRBD2 (7 bases each). V was shortened by 1 base and J by 15 bases, with 17 bases between the two germline ends. The CDR3 runs 13 residues. Germline V CDR1 and CDR2: SEHNR, FQNEAQ (reference sequence).

This chain joins TRBV11-2 and TRBJ2-1; D gene ambiguous. Trimming removed 5 bases from V and 5 bases from J, with 16 bases in between. The germline V gene has CDR1 SGHAT and CDR2 FQNNGV. The CDR3 consists of 15 residues. DNA of the CDR3: TGTGCCAGCAGCCGACCTCGAACACTGGACAATGAGCAGTTCTTC. Its protein is CASSRPRTLDNEQFF.

This clonotype was seen a handful of times. This chain connects TRBV12-3 or TRBV12-4 to TRBJ2-7; a weak D match, TRBD1 (6 bases). This CDR3 is built from 16 residues. Trimming removed 5 bases from V and 6 bases from J, with 23 bases in between. CDR3 protein: CASSPCSGGVDCEQYF. CDR3 DNA sequence: TGTGCCAGCAGTCCCTGTAGTGGGGGCGTGGATTGCGAGCAGTACTTC.

There are a few counts of this clonotype. The chain links TRBV12-3 or TRBV12-4 to TRBJ1-2; no firm D call. V gave up 8 bases and J gave up 5 bases, with 15 bases separating them. The CDR3 runs to 13 residues. Here the CDR3 reads CASLGVPRYGYTF. DNA of the CDR3: TGTGCCAGCTTAGGTGTCCCGAGGTATGGCTACACCTTC.

This clonotype was detected many times. The gene calls are TRBV15 and TRBJ2-5, with D unclear. V lost 0 bases and J lost 4, with 12 bases in between. The CDR3 extends over 15 amino acids. Per the germline V gene, CDR1 is LNHNV and CDR2 is YYDKDF (reference sequence). The CDR3 here is CATSRDARGVETQYF. Written as DNA, the CDR3 is TGTGCCACCAGCAGAGATGCTCGTGGAGTAGAGACCCAGTACTTC.

The V and J genes are TRBV5-6 and TRBJ2-1, with 7 bases that match TRBD1. Trimming at V came to 10 bases and at J to 8 bases, leaving 9 bases not matched to a gene. From germline, CDR1 is SGHDT and CDR2 YYEEEE. CDR3 length equals 12 residues. The DNA of the CDR3 is TGTGCCTCGAGGAGACAGGGCGATGAGCAGTTCTTC. Protein sequence: CASRRQGDEQFF.

The J gene is TRBJ2-2, the V gene TRBV7-3; 9 nucleotides match TRBD2. The germline CDR1 and CDR2 sequences are SGHTA and FQGTGA. V shed 0 bases and J 1 base; nucleotides not matched to a gene: 3. This CDR3 comprises 17 residues. The DNA for the CDR3 is TGTGCCAGCAGCTTAACGGGAGCGGGGGGGAACACCGGGGAGCTGTTTTTT. Amino acids: CASSLTGAGGNTGELFF.

The V call is TRBV19, the J call TRBJ2-3; perhaps TRBD1 as D (7 bases). The CDR3 length is 13 residues. Trimming took 4 bases from V and 7 from J, leaving 12 bases between them. Germline V lookup: CDR1 LNHDA, CDR2 SQIVND (reference sequence). CDR3 DNA: TGTGCCAGTAGTACAGGGGGGTTAAATACGCAGTATTTT. Residues: CASSTGGLNTQYF.

This clonotype has a single count. The chain employs TRBV5-1 and TRBJ2-2; the D gene is possibly TRBD1 (5 bases). CDR1 and CDR2 from the germline V gene are SGHRS and YFSETQ. V was cut by 0 bases and J by 4 bases, with 16 bases left in between. This CDR3 has 17 residues. The CDR3 protein is CASSLAAGPVGTGELFF. CDR3 in DNA: TGCGCCAGCAGCTTGGCGGCAGGGCCGGTGGGCACCGGGGAGCTGTTTTTT.

The gene calls are TRBV11-2 and TRBJ2-7, with D maybe TRBD2 (5 bases). Per germline, CDR1 SGHAT and CDR2 FQNNGV. Trimming took 5 bases from V and 0 from J, leaving 14 bases between them. The CDR3 contains 15 residues. The CDR3 region is CASSHLVGSSYEQYF. The CDR3 DNA sequence: TGTGCCAGCAGCCATCTGGTGGGGAGCTCCTACGAGCAGTACTTC.

This clonotype has just a few counts. The rearrangement joins TRBV4-3 to TRBJ1-2; no firm D call. Germline V gene lookup returns CDR1 LGHNA and CDR2 YSLEER. The CDR3 has 15 residues. Trimming pared 0 bases from V and 8 bases from J, leaving 16 bases between. The CDR3 spells CASSQDIRQLRGYTF. As DNA, the CDR3 is TGCGCCAGCAGCCAAGATATTCGCCAACTGAGAGGCTACACCTTC.

The V gene is TRBV5-1, the J gene TRBJ2-3; TRBD2 agrees at 9 bases. V was clipped by 0 bases and J by 0 bases; unmatched bases: 8. The CDR3 loop spans 18 amino acids. Germline values: CDR1 SGHRS, CDR2 YFSETQ. This chain's CDR3 is CASSLVSSGDPSTDTQYF. The CDR3 coding sequence is TGCGCCAGCAGCTTGGTGTCTAGCGGGGACCCTAGCACAGATACGCAGTATTTT.

There are a few counts of this clonotype. The J gene is TRBJ1-5, the V gene TRBV4-3, with TRBD1 as a possible D gene (5 bases). The V gene lost 0 bases and the J gene lost 9 bases, with 12 bases spanning the gap. Germline-derived CDR1 and CDR2 are LGHNA and YSLEER. This CDR3 is 14 amino acids long. CDR3 DNA sequence: TGCGCCAGCAGCCAAGAGATGGAGGGGTGGCCCCAGCATTTT. Translation: CASSQEMEGWPQHF.

This clonotype was detected many times. The V gene is TRBV12-3 or TRBV12-4, the J gene TRBJ1-5; 11 bases agree with TRBD1. The junction had 6 bases not matched to a gene; V was cut back by 5 bases and J by 3 bases. There are 16 residues in the CDR3. The CDR3 sequence is CASSDRTGGTNQPQHF. CDR3 sequence (DNA): TGTGCCAGCAGTGATCGGACAGGGGGCACCAATCAGCCCCAGCATTTT.

This clonotype came up a few times. The chain couples TRBV29-1 to TRBJ1-2; 8 bases fit TRBD1. The CDR3 length is 11 residues. Germline V CDR1 and CDR2: SQVTM, ANQGSEA. Trimming cost V 6 bases and J 6 bases; bases outside gene matches: 3. The CDR3 here is CSVDRDDGYTF. CDR3 nucleotide sequence: TGCAGCGTGGACAGGGATGATGGCTACACCTTC.

This chain connects TRBV2 to TRBJ2-5; 12 bases map to TRBD2. CDR1 and CDR2 from the germline V gene are SNHLY and FYNNEI. There are 16 residues in the CDR3. Trimming cost V 2 bases and J 4 bases; bases outside gene matches: 5. CDR3 sequence: CASSEWASGGGETQYF. The DNA for the CDR3 is TGTGCCAGCAGTGAATGGGCTAGCGGGGGGGGAGAGACCCAGTACTTC.

The chain has TRBV20-1 and TRBJ1-1; 8 bases are shared with TRBD1. V gave up 5 bases and J gave up 0 bases; unmatched junction bases: 2. The CDR3 is made up of 13 amino acids. The germline V gene has CDR1 DFQATT and CDR2 SNEGSKA (reference sequence). CDR3 coding DNA: TGCAGTGCTGACAGGGGTATGAACACTGAAGCTTTCTTT. This codes for CSADRGMNTEAFF.

The sample holds many counts of this clonotype. The J gene is TRBJ1-3, the V gene TRBV27, with D unclear. CDR1 MNHEY and CDR2 SMNVEV come from the germline V gene (reference sequence). The CDR3 totals 13 residues. V was cut by 0 bases and J by 6 bases, with 6 bases left in between. The CDR3 sequence is CASSLSPSNTIYF. CDR3 sequence (DNA): TGTGCCAGCAGTTTATCCCCTTCAAACACCATATATTTT.

The chain recombines TRBV20-1 with TRBJ2-7; no clear D gene. The V end was cut by 5 bases, the J end by 1 base, with 12 bases between. This CDR3 has 13 amino acids. Germline V gene data show CDR1 as DFQATT and CDR2 as SNEGSKA (reference sequence). CDR3 residues: CSAGSLSSYEQYV. In DNA, the CDR3 is TGCAGTGCTGGGTCCCTTTCATCCTACGAGCAGTACGTC.

Only a few counts were recorded for this clonotype. V gene TRBV11-2 combines with J gene TRBJ2-1, with TRBD2 matching 8 bases. CDR1 and CDR2 (germline): SGHAT, FQNNGV. The junction had 6 bases not matched to a gene; V was cut back by 8 bases and J by 9 bases. This CDR3 has 12 residues. The CDR3 nucleotides read TGTGCCAGCGCCAGCGGGGGAGGTGAGCAGTTCTTC. Its translation: CASASGGGEQFF.

This clonotype has only a few counts. The V and J genes are TRBV6-1 and TRBJ1-1; 12 nucleotides match TRBD1. V was clipped by 5 bases and J by 2 bases; unmatched bases: 3. Germline CDR1 and CDR2: MNHNS and SASEGT. The CDR3 has 15 amino acids. The CDR3: CASSRDRGLNTEAFF. CDR3 nucleotide sequence: TGTGCCAGCAGTCGGGACAGGGGGCTTAACACTGAAGCTTTCTTT.

This chain uses TRBV5-1 with TRBJ2-1, with D possibly being TRBD1 (5 bases). V lost 1 base and J lost 9, with 5 bases in between. Germline assignment: CDR1 SGHRS and CDR2 YFSETQ. The CDR3 consists of 11 residues. The CDR3 loop is CASSLRGEQFF. The CDR3 DNA follows: TGCGCCAGCAGCTTGAGGGGTGAGCAGTTCTTC.

The chain carries TRBV5-1 and TRBJ1-1; D possibly corresponds to TRBD1 (6 bases). Trimming took off 3 bases at V and 4 bases at J, with 13 bases between the two ends. The CDR3 has 14 residues. Germline-derived CDR1 and CDR2 are SGHRS and YFSETQ. CDR3 protein: CASSSGQRFTEAFF. CDR3 sequence (DNA): TGCGCCAGCAGCTCAGGACAGCGCTTCACTGAAGCTTTCTTT.

This clonotype appeared many times. The gene calls are TRBV30 and TRBJ2-7; possible D gene TRBD1, 6 bases. The germline CDR1 and CDR2 sequences are GTSNPN and SVGIG (reference sequence). This CDR3 comprises 12 residues. The V gene lost 0 bases and the J gene lost 12 bases, with 15 bases spanning the gap. CDR3 in amino acids: CAWSVGQLSRYF. For the CDR3, the DNA is TGTGCCTGGAGTGTTGGACAGTTGAGTAGGTACTTC.

This clonotype came up a few times. The rearrangement links TRBV12-3 or TRBV12-4 to TRBJ1-2, with TRBD1 matching 7 bases. The CDR3 consists of 11 residues. J was trimmed by 10 bases and V by 5 bases; bases with no gene match: 4. The DNA of the CDR3 is TGTGCCAGCAGTCAGGGACAGATCTACACCTTC. It translates to CASSQGQIYTF.